This T cell receptor (beta chain) was documented in a study of cytomegalovirus exposure and HLA in healthy donors. In the PCR, 60 Vbeta and 13 Jbeta primers were used. Repertoires were generated with immunoSEQ multiplex PCR, while TCRdb's copy carries only in-frame clones and drops some. The sample yields some 160,000 clones, 80% seen once. Study-wide findings and caveats: Being productive about 90% or about 30% of the time was typical of most TCR beta V segments in an earlier analysis. Later examination showed HLA-associated TCR beta chains had greater clonal expansion than equally common others.

This clone was found once. Its antigen is as yet unknown. The sample consisted of PBMCs. The source of this sequence is a male donor in good health and CMV-seronegative.

CDR3 DNA: TGCGCCAGCAGCCAAGAGCCCCTAGCGGGGGGTACAGATACGCAGTATTTT. Translating it yields CASSQEPLAGGTDTQYF. The chain has TRBV4-1 and TRBJ2-3; 11 bases align to TRBD2. V lost 0 bases, J lost 3 bases, and 5 bases stayed unmatched. This CDR3 comprises 17 residues. Germline CDR1 reads MGHRA; CDR2 reads YSYEKL.